The clone carrying this TCR beta chain was seen ten or more times. Its antigen is not known. The time point is: newly diagnosed GD, antithyroid drugs for less than 3 months. After RNA was extracted from PBMCs, the TCR library was made from it. This record comes from a study of regulatory T cells in long-lasting Graves disease. Study-wide results and caveats: Compared with new cases, persistent Graves' patients showed reduced TCR diversity.

Germline V lookup: CDR1 KGHDR, CDR2 SFDVKD. The CDR3 covers 13 residues. V shed 7 bases, J shed 6 bases, and the junction held 7 bases outside the gene matches. Through Arm-PCR of CDR3 regions and iRepertoire HTBI primers, TCR beta libraries were built. MiXCR was run by TCRdb on the multiplex PCR reads, yielding one entry per CDR3 protein. This table holds hundreds of thousands of distinct CDR3 sequences, 15% to 20% found once. This sample was also put to use in a study of T cells in Graves' hyperthyroidism and ophthalmopathy. In that study: The HTBI primer set served for first-round RT-PCR of the TCR CDR3. Patients with ophthalmopathy were separated from those with stable hyperthyroidism by a 13 V-J model.

The V and J genes are TRBV24-1 and TRBJ1-1; 7 positions agree with TRBD1. The sequenced sample was peripheral blood mononuclear cells (PBMCs), obtained at new diagnosis, from a patient treated with antithyroid drugs. The TCR was taken from a woman younger than 45 with Graves disease. The CDR3 is CATSTGVFAEAFF. The CDR3 coding sequence is TGTGCCACCAGCACAGGGGTTTTCGCTGAAGCTTTCTTT.